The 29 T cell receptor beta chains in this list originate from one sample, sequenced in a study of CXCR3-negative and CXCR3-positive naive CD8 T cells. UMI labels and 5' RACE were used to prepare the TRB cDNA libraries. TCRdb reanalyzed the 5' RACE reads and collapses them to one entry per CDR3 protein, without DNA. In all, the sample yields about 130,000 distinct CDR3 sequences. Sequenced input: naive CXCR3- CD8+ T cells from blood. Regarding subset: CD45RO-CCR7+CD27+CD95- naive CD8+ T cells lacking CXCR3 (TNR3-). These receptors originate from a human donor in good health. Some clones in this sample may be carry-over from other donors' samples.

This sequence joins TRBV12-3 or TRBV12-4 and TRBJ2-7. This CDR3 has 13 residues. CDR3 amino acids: CASLDGNSYEQYF.

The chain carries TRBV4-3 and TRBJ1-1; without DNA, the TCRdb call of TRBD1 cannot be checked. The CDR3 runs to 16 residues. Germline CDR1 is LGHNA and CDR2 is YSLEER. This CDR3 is CVSSQDLDRVWTEAFF.

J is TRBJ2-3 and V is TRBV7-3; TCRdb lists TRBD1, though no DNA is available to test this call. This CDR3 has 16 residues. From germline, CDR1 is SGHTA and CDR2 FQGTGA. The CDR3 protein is CASSPSDRTLTDTPYF.

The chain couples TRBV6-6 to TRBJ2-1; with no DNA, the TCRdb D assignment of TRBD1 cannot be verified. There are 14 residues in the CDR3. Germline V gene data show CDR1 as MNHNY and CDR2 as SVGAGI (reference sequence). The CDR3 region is CASSFGTGGNEQFF.

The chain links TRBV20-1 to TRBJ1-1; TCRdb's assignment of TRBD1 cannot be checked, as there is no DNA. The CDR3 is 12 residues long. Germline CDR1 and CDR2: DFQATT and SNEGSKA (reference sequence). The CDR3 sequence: CSASRGDTEAFF.

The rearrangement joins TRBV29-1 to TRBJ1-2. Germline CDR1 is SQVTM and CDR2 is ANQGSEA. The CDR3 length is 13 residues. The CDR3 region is CSVPLPEAYGYTF.

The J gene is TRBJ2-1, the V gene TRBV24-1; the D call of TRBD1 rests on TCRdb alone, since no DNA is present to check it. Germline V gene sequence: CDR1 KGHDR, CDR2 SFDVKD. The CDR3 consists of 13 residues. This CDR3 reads CATSDFGGYEQFF.

This CDR3 reads CASSFILVNHEQYF. The chain is built from TRBV6-8 and TRBJ2-7. In germline, CDR1 is MNHGY, CDR2 SAAAGT. The CDR3 sequence is 14 residues long.

CDR3 amino acids: CSVVDGSYGQYF. The chain couples TRBV29-1 to TRBJ2-7. Germline-derived CDR1 and CDR2 are SQVTM and ANQGSEA. This CDR3 is built from 12 residues.

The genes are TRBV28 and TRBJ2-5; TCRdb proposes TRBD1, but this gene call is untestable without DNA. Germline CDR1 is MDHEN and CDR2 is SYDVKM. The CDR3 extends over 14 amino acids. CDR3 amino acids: CASSSRDAQETQYF.

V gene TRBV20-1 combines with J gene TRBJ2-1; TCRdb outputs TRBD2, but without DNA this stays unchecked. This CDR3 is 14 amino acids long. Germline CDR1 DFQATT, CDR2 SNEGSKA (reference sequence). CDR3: CSASLPERGNEQFF.

CDR3 sequence: CASSASSGTPYEQYF. The chain couples TRBV5-1 to TRBJ2-7; with no DNA, the TCRdb D assignment of TRBD1 cannot be verified. The germline gives CDR1 SGHRS, CDR2 YFSETQ. There are 15 residues in the CDR3.

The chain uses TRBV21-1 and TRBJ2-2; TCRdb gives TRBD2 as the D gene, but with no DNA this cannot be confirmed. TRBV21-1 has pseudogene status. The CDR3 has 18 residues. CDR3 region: CASSKDYRRDQNTGELFF.

CDR3 sequence: CASSPGTGWVNTEAFF. The chain joins TRBV5-1 to TRBJ1-1; TCRdb returns TRBD1, unconfirmable since there is no DNA. From germline, CDR1 is SGHRS and CDR2 YFSETQ. This CDR3 has 16 residues.

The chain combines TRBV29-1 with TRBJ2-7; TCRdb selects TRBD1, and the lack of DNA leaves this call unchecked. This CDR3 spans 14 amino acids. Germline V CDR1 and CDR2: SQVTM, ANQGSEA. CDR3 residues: CSVGERVFPYEQYF.

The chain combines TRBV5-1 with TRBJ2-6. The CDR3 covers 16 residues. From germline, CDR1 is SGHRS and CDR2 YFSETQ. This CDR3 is CASSRLSRSGANVLTF. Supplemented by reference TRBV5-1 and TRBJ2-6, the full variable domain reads KAGVTQTPRYLIKTRGQQVTLSCSPISGHRSVSWYQQTPGQGLQFLFEYFSETQRNKGNFPGRFSGRQFSNSRSEMNVSTLELGDSALYLCASSRLSRSGANVLTFGAGSRLTVL.

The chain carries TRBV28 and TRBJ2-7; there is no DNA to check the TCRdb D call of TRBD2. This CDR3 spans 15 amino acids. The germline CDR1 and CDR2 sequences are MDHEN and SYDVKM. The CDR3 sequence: CASTPRHSVYHEQYF.

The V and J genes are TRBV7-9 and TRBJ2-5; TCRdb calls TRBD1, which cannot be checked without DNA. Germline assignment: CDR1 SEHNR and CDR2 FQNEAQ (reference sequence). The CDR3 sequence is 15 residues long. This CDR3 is CASSPTGSPQETQYF.

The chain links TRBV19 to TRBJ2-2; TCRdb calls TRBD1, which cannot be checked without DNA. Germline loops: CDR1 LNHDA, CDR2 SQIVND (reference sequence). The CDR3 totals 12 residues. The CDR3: CASMGDTGELFF. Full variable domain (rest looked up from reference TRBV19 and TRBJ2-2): DGGITQSPKYLFRKEGQNVTLSCEQNLNHDAMYWYRQDPGQGLRLIYYSQIVNDFQKGDIAEGYSVSREKKESFPLTVTSAQKNPTAFYLCASMGDTGELFFGEGSRLTVL.

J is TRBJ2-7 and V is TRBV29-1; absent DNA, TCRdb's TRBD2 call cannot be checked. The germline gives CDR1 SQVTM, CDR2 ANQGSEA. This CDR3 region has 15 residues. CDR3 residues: CSVEKISGAGGEQYF.

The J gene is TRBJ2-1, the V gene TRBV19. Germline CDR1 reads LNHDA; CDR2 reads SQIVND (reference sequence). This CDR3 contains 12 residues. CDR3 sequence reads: CASSIGHNEQFF. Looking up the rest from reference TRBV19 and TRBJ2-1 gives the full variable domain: DGGITQSPKYLFRKEGQNVTLSCEQNLNHDAMYWYRQDPGQGLRLIYYSQIVNDFQKGDIAEGYSVSREKKESFPLTVTSAQKNPTAFYLCASSIGHNEQFFGPGTRLTVL.

CDR3: CASSLWMAGNYNSPLHF. This chain joins TRBV5-1 and TRBJ1-6; the D call of TRBD1 rests on TCRdb alone, since no DNA is present to check it. In germline, CDR1 is SGHRS, CDR2 YFSETQ. The CDR3 is 17 amino acids.

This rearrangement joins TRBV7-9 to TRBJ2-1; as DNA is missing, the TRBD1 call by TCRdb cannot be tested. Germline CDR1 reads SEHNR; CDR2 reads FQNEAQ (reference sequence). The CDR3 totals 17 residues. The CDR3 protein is CASSPGAGQGDYNEQFF.

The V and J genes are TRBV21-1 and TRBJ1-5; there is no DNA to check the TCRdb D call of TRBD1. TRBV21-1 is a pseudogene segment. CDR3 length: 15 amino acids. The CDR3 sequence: CASSKEGDSEGPQHF.

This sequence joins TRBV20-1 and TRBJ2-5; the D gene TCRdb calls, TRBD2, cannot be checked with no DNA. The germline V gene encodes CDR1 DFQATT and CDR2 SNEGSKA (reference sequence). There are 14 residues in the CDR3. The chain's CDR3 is CSASVPTSIETQYF.

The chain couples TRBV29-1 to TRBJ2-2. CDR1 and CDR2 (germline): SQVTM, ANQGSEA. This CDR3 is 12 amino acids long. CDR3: CSAEANTGELFF.

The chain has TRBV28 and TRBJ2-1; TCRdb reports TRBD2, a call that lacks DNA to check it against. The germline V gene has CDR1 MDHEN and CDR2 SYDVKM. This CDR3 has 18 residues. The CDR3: CASSTAQYTSGGFNEQFF.

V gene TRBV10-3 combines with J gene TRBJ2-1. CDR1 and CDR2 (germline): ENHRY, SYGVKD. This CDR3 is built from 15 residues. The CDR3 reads CAISEAGGAHNEQFF.

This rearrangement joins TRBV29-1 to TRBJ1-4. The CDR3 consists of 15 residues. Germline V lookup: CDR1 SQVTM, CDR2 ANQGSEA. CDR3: CSALTAEGLDEKLFF. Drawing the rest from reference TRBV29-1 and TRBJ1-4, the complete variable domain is SAVISQKPSRDICQRGTSLTIQCQVDSQVTMMFWYRQQPGQSLTLIATANQGSEATYESGFVIDKFPISRPNLTFSTLTVSNMSPEDSSIYLCSALTAEGLDEKLFFGSGTQLSVL.